This T cell receptor beta chain appears in the sequencing data of a study of blood T cell repertoires in COVID-19. CDR1 and CDR2 from the germline V gene are SGHRS and YFSETQ. This CDR3 comprises 15 residues. V lost 2 bases to trimming and J lost 3 bases, with 12 bases between them. Data came from immunoSEQ multiplex PCR; TCRdb stores just in-frame clones and leaves some out. The data contain 40,000 to 45,000 clones, over 90% of them seen just once; the ten biggest clones take up 5% to 7%. This clone appeared once. V is TRBV5-1 and J is TRBJ2-1; D gene uncertain. Sequences were obtained from peripheral blood. The TCR originated in a human donor in a cohort sampled during active COVID-19. The CDR3: CASSLSKNSYNEQFF. The CDR3 DNA sequence: TGCGCCAGCAGCTTATCAAAGAATAGCTACAATGAGCAGTTCTTC.